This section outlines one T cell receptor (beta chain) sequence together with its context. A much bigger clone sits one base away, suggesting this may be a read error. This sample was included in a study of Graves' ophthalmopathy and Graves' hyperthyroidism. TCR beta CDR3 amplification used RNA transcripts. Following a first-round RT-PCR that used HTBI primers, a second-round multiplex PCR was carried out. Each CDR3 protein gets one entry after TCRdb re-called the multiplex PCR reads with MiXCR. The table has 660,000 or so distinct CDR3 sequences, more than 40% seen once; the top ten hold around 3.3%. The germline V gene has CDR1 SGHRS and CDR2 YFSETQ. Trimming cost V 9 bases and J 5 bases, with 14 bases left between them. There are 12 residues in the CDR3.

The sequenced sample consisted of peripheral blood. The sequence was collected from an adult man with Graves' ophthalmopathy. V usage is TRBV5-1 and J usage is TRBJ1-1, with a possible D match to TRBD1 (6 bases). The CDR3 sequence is CANRTQGTEAFF. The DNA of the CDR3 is TGCGCCAACAGAACACAGGGTACTGAAGCTTTCTTT.